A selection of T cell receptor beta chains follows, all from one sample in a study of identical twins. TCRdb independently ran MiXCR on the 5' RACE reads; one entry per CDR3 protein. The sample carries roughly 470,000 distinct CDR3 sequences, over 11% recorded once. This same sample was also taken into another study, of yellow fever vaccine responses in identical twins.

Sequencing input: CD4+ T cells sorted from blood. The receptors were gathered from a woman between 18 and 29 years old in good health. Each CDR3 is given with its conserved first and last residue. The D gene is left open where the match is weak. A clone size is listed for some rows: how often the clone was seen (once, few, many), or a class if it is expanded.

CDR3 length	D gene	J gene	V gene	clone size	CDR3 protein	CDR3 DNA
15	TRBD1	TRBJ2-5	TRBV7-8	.	CASSPRDRVGKTQYF	TGTGCCAGCAGCCCAAGGGACAGGGTCGGAAAGACCCAGTACTTC
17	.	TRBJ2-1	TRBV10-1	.	CASSESGVGSPYNEQFF	TGCGCCAGCAGTGAGTCGGGGGTAGGGAGTCCCTACAATGAGCAGTTCTTC
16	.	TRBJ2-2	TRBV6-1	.	CASKVRVGGRSGELFF	TGTGCCAGCAAAGTCCGGGTAGGGGGGCGGTCCGGGGAGCTGTTTTTT
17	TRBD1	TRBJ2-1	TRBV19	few	CASSSLLRDRGFDEQFF	TGTGCCAGTAGTTCGCTACTCCGGGACAGGGGGTTCGATGAGCAGTTCTTC
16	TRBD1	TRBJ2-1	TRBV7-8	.	CASSLRQGSPYNEQFF	TGTGCCAGCAGCCTTAGACAGGGTTCGCCCTACAATGAGCAGTTCTTC
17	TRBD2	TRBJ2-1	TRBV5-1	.	CASSLETSGRPYNEQFF	TGCGCCAGCAGCTTGGAAACTAGCGGGAGACCGTACAATGAGCAGTTCTTC
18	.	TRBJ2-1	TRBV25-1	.	CASSIRQGKVSSYNEQFF	TGTGCCAGCAGTATCAGGCAGGGAAAGGTATCCTCCTACAATGAGCAGTTCTTC
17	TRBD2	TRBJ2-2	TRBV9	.	CASSVRSGLVNTGELFF	TGTGCCAGCAGCGTAAGGTCGGGACTAGTGAACACCGGGGAGCTGTTTTTT
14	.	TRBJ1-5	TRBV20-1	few	CSAGDRGGIQPQHF	TGCAGTGCTGGAGACAGAGGCGGAATCCAGCCCCAGCATTTT
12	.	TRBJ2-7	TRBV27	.	CASSRRMDEQYF	TGTGCCAGCAGTAGGAGAATGGACGAGCAGTACTTC
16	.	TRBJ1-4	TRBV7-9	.	CASSLASGPTNEKLFF	TGTGCCAGCAGCTTAGCGTCAGGGCCTACTAATGAAAAACTGTTTTTT
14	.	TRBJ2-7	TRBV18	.	CASSFKGGSYEQYF	TGTGCCAGCTCATTTAAGGGGGGATCCTACGAGCAGTACTTC
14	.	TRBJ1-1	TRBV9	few	CASSPAVRNTEAFF	TGTGCCAGCAGCCCTGCCGTACGGAACACTGAAGCTTTCTTT
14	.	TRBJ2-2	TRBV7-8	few	CASSPNSYTGELFF	TGTGCCAGCAGCCCGAACTCGTACACCGGGGAGCTGTTTTTT
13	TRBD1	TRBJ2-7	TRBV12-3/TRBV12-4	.	CASIMTGGWEQYF	TGTGCCAGCATTATGACAGGGGGCTGGGAGCAGTACTTC
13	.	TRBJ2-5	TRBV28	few	CASSRTGVVAQYF	TGTGCCAGCAGTCGGACGGGGGTTGTAGCCCAGTACTTC
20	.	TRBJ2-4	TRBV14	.	CASSQEGRGAADINKNIQYF	TGTGCCAGCAGCCAAGAGGGGAGAGGGGCAGCTGACATAAACAAAAACATTCAGTACTTC
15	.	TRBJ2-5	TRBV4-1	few	CASSQVIPGQETQYF	TGCGCCAGCAGCCAAGTCATTCCGGGACAAGAGACCCAGTACTTC
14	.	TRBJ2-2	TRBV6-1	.	CASRGTSDTGELFF	TGTGCCAGCAGGGGTACTTCCGACACCGGGGAGCTGTTTTTT
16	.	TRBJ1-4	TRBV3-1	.	CASSRNRGGFGEKLFF	TGTGCCAGCAGCCGCAACCGAGGAGGCTTTGGTGAAAAACTGTTTTTT
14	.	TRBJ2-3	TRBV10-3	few	CAIRRGPSTDTQYF	TGTGCCATCAGGAGGGGACCTAGCACAGATACGCAGTATTTT
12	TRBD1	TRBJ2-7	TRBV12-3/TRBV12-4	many	CASSQTGSEQYF	TGTGCCAGCAGTCAGACAGGGAGCGAGCAGTACTTC
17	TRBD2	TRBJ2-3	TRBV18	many	CASSREGTSGYTDTQYF	TGTGCCAGCTCAAGAGAGGGGACTAGCGGTTACACAGATACGCAGTATTTT
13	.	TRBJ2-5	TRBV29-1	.	CSVEALYGETQYF	TGCAGCGTTGAAGCCCTCTACGGCGAGACCCAGTACTTC
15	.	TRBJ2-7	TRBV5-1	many	CASNPGGKISYEQYF	TGCGCCAGCAACCCAGGGGGGAAAATCTCCTACGAGCAGTACTTC
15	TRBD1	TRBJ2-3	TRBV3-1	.	CASSQDRTSTDTQYF	TGTGCCAGCAGCCAGGACAGGACGAGCACAGATACGCAGTATTTT
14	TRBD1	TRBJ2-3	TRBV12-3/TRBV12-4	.	CASRQRGRGDTQYF	TGTGCCAGCAGACAAAGGGGGCGCGGAGATACGCAGTATTTT
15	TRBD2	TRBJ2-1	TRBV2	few	CASSVLASGLNEQFF	TGTGCCAGCAGTGTTCTGGCTAGCGGACTCAATGAGCAGTTCTTC
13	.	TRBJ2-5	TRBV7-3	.	CASSPGIRETQYF	TGTGCCAGCAGCCCAGGGATTCGAGAGACCCAGTACTTC
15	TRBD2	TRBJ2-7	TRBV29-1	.	CSVTLSGRQSYEQYF	TGCAGCGTCACACTTAGCGGGAGACAGTCCTACGAGCAGTACTTC
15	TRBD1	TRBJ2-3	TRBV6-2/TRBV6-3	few	CASGRAGGESDTQYF	TGTGCCAGCGGCCGGGCAGGGGGCGAGAGTGATACGCAGTATTTT
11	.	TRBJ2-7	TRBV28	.	CAISNRAGQYF	TGTGCCATCTCTAACCGCGCGGGGCAGTACTTC
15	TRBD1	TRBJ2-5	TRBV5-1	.	CASSRNQGARETQYF	TGCGCCAGCAGCAGAAATCAGGGGGCGCGGGAGACCCAGTACTTC
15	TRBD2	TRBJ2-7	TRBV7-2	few	CASSLSSSGSGEQYF	TGTGCCAGCAGCTTATCTTCTAGCGGGAGTGGCGAGCAGTACTTC
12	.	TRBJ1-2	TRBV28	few	CASSRGNYGYTF	TGTGCCAGCAGCCGCGGAAACTATGGCTACACCTTC
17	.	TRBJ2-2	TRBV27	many	CASSFQGWAGNTGELFF	TGTGCCAGCAGTTTTCAAGGCTGGGCAGGAAACACCGGGGAGCTGTTTTTT
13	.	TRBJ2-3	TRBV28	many	CASSTGATDTQYF	TGTGCCAGCAGTACGGGAGCCACAGATACGCAGTATTTT
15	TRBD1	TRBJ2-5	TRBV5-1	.	CASSLRDSKQETQYF	TGCGCCAGCAGCCTCCGGGACAGCAAACAAGAGACCCAGTACTTC
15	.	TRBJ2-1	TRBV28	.	CASRLGGARFNEQFF	TGTGCCAGCAGACTGGGGGGGGCGCGGTTCAATGAGCAGTTCTTC
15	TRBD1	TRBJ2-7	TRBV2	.	CASSISIGTGGEQYF	TGTGCCAGCAGTATATCTATAGGGACAGGGGGCGAGCAGTACTTC
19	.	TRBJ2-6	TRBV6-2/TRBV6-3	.	CASSYIRGGARSGANVLTF	TGTGCCAGCAGTTACATAAGGGGGGGCGCGCGATCTGGGGCCAACGTCCTGACTTTC
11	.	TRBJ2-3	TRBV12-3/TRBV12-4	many	CASSTSDTQYF	TGTGCCAGCAGTACCTCCGATACGCAGTATTTT